Below, one T cell receptor beta chain is given with its context. Antigen unknown. Cells were stimulated with overlapping HIV-1 Gag 15-mer peptides. Memory cells lacking CD40L and CD69 with high CD45RO were sorted. The data were taken from a study of persistence of HIV-infected CD4 T cells. The libraries were made with immunoSEQ version 4 in survey mode. Profiling relied on immunoSEQ multiplex PCR, and the TCRdb table lists in-frame clones only, not all of them. The repertoire holds about 32,000 clones, with roughly 82% as singletons. Study-level points and caveats: Degenerate expanded CDR3beta sequences were enriched among CMV- and Gag-responding cells.

This material consisted of CD4+ T cells sorted from PBMCs after roughly 18-hour stimulation, taken from a patient who received antiretroviral therapy. The origin of this receptor is an adult woman with HIV who was CMV-seropositive.

Here the CDR3 reads CASSYGQGKDTIYF. The CDR3 bases are TGCGCCAGCAGCTACGGACAGGGGAAGGACACCATATATTTT. This chain joins TRBV5-1 and TRBJ1-3; TRBD1 matches 9 bases. Trimming at V came to 3 bases and at J to 8 bases, leaving 6 bases not matched to a gene. Germline V gene lookup returns CDR1 SGHRS and CDR2 YFSETQ. The CDR3 sequence is 14 residues long.